This TCR beta chain emerged from a study of T cell repertoires in cytomegalovirus infection. Whole-study findings and limits: Clonotype analysis showed dominance of the ex vivo response by HLA-C-restricted CMV-specific TCR beta clonotypes.

This clonotype has a handful of counts. What it recognizes is unknown. CDR3 length: 13 amino acids. Trimming removed 1 base from V and 2 bases from J, with 6 bases in between. Looked up from germline, CDR1 is MGHRA and CDR2 is YSYEKL. In TCRdb, the reads were re-called with MiXCR into one record per CDR3 protein. The sample records fewer than 950,000 distinct CDR3 sequences, 32% being singletons. The gene calls are TRBV4-1 and TRBJ2-7, with D uncertain. The source is a human donor in good health (CMV status not recorded). Some clones in this sample may be carry-over from other donors' samples. The material sequenced was cultured CD8+ T cells from PBMCs, taken from culture after CMV antigen stimulation. CDR3 in DNA: TGCGCCAGCAGCCAAGGGAATACCTACGAGCAGTACTTC. Protein product: CASSQGNTYEQYF.